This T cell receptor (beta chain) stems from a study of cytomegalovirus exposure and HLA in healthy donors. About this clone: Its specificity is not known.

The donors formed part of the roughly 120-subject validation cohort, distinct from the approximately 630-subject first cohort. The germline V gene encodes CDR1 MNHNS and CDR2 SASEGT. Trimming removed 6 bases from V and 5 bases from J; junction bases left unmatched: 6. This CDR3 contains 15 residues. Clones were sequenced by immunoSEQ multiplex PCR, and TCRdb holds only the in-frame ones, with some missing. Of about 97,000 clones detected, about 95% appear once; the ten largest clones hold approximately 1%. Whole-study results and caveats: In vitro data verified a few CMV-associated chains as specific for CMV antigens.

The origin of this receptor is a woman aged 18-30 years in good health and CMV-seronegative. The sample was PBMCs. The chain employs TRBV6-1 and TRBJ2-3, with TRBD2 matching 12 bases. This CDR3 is CASRVTSGRLDTQYF. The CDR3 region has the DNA TGTGCCAGCAGAGTGACTAGCGGGAGATTAGATACGCAGTATTTT.